The 21 T cell receptor beta chains given below trace back to one sample, sequenced in a study of blood T cell repertoires in COVID-19. Data came from immunoSEQ multiplex PCR; TCRdb stores just in-frame clones and leaves some out. Seen here are around 80,000 clones, about 85% observed once, and the top ten hold 9.5% to 15%. Sequenced material: peripheral blood. The receptors were sampled from a man aged 50-59 years with COVID-19, enrolled during active disease.

This clone has only a few counts. V is TRBV5-1 and J is TRBJ2-3; 9 nucleotides align to TRBD1. CDR3 length: 15 amino acids. Germline values: CDR1 SGHRS, CDR2 YFSETQ. With 5 bases clipped from V and 3 bases from J, the junction kept 7 bases outside the gene matches. CDR3 in amino acids: CASRTGQGLTDTQYF. CDR3 bases: TGCGCCAGCAGGACGGGACAGGGCTTAACAGATACGCAGTATTTT. The whole variable domain, filled in from reference TRBV5-1 and TRBJ2-3, reads KAGVTQTPRYLIKTRGQQVTLSCSPISGHRSVSWYQQTPGQGLQFLFEYFSETQRNKGNFPGRFSGRQFSNSRSEMNVSTLELGDSALYLCASRTGQGLTDTQYFGPGTRLTVL.

Of note for this clone: The junction and the germline gene differ at one end; a read error may be behind it. This rearrangement joins TRBV7-7 to TRBJ2-2; D is unclear. Germline V gene data show CDR1 as SSHAT and CDR2 as FNYEAQ (reference sequence). This CDR3 spans 14 amino acids. CDR3 loop: CASSLVQYTGELFF. The DNA for the CDR3 is TGTGCTAGCAGCTTAGTACAGTACACCGGGGAGCTGTTTTTT.

This clone was recorded once. The chain combines TRBV18 with TRBJ2-3, with D possibly being TRBD2 (7 bases). V dropped 6 bases and J dropped 8 bases, with 18 bases sitting between them. The CDR3 is 14 residues long. The V gene's germline CDR1 is KGHSH and CDR2 LQKENI. The CDR3 here is CASSQGRGVGTQYF. The DNA of the CDR3 is TGTGCCAGCTCCCAGGGGAGGGGCGTCGGTACGCAGTATTTT.

The gene calls are TRBV11-2 and TRBJ2-1; perhaps TRBD1 as D (5 bases). This CDR3 is 15 amino acids long. The germline gives CDR1 SGHAT, CDR2 FQNNGV. The V end was cut by 7 bases, the J end by 3 bases, with 16 bases between. The CDR3 DNA reads TGTGCCAGCACCCCAAGGGGAATTGGCTACAATGAGCAGTTCTTC. It yields the protein CASTPRGIGYNEQFF.

This clone has a handful of counts. This chain joins TRBV3-1 (or the pseudogene TRBV3-2) and TRBJ2-7; 9 nucleotides line up with TRBD2. The germline gives CDR1 LGHDT, CDR2 YNNKEL (reference sequence). CDR3 length: 15 amino acids. J gave up 2 bases and V 4 bases, and 6 bases lay outside the gene matches. The CDR3 coding sequence is TGTGCCAGCAGCCTGCCGGGCGGGAGGGCCTACGAGCAGTACTTC. Its protein product is CASSLPGGRAYEQYF.

The rearrangement joins TRBV5-1 to TRBJ2-1; 13 positions match TRBD2. The CDR3 extends over 17 amino acids. After removal of 4 bases from V and 7 bases from J, the junction contained 11 bases not matched to a gene. Germline V CDR1 and CDR2: SGHRS, YFSETQ. Here the CDR3 reads CASSLERTSGSSNEQFF. The CDR3 DNA reads as TGCGCCAGCAGCCTAGAAAGGACTAGCGGGAGCTCGAATGAGCAGTTCTTC.

The rearrangement links TRBV7-2 to TRBJ1-1; D is possibly TRBD1 (6 bases). The CDR3 is 14 residues long. Between the trimmed V and J ends, which lost 1 base and 1 base, there was a span of 7 bases. The germline V gene encodes CDR1 SGHTA and CDR2 FQGNSA. The CDR3 loop reads CASSLGTANTEAFF. The CDR3 bases are TGTGCCAGCAGCTTAGGGACAGCGAACACTGAAGCTTTCTTT.

There are a few counts of this clone. The chain uses TRBV30 and TRBJ2-7, with a possible D match to TRBD2 (5 bases). This CDR3 has 13 residues. The germline V gene encodes CDR1 GTSNPN and CDR2 SVGIG (reference sequence). V lost 4 bases and J lost 0, with 10 bases in between. Here the CDR3 DNA reads TGTGCCTGGACCGACTACACCTCCTACGAGCAGTACTTC. It is translated as CAWTDYTSYEQYF.

The J gene is TRBJ2-1, the V gene TRBV24-1; D perhaps matches TRBD2 (5 bases). The germline V gene encodes CDR1 KGHDR and CDR2 SFDVKD. The germline V and J ends were trimmed by 10 bases and 4 bases, with 13 bases remaining between them. CDR3 length equals 13 residues. CDR3 amino acids: CATTSGLYNEQFF. CDR3 in DNA: TGTGCCACGACCAGCGGCCTTTACAATGAGCAGTTCTTC.

The chain recombines TRBV15 with TRBJ1-2; D is possibly TRBD1 (6 bases). This CDR3 region has 13 residues. Germline CDR1 and CDR2: LNHNV and YYDKDF (reference sequence). With 3 bases removed from V and 3 bases from J, the gap between germline ends came to 8 bases. In nucleotides, the CDR3 is TGTGCCACCAGCAGTGGGACATACTATGGCTACACCTTC. It encodes CATSSGTYYGYTF.

This chain connects TRBV5-4 to TRBJ2-1, with 7 nucleotides matching TRBD1. V was clipped by 1 base and J by 4 bases; unmatched bases: 8. The CDR3 loop spans 16 amino acids. The V gene's germline CDR1 is SGHNT and CDR2 YYREEE (reference sequence). The CDR3 here is CASSLSRDRAYNEQFF. The CDR3 DNA reads as TGTGCCAGCAGCTTGAGTAGGGACAGAGCTTACAATGAGCAGTTCTTC.

The V and J genes are TRBV9 and TRBJ1-1; perhaps TRBD1 as D (6 bases). This CDR3 contains 15 residues. V lost 4 bases, J lost 4 bases, and 17 bases lay in between. Germline V lookup: CDR1 SGDLS, CDR2 YYNGEE. The CDR3 DNA sequence: TGTGCCAGCAGCACCCTCGGGGGGGGGCCCACTGAAGCTTTCTTT. Protein product: CASSTLGGGPTEAFF.

The V and J genes are TRBV3-1 (or the pseudogene TRBV3-2) and TRBJ2-3; tentatively, D is TRBD2 (6 bases). The germline gives CDR1 LGHDT, CDR2 YNNKEL (reference sequence). The CDR3 extends over 13 amino acids. Between the trimmed V and J ends, which lost 1 base and 4 bases, there was a span of 6 bases. The chain's CDR3 is CASSQGRADTQYF. CDR3 coding DNA: TGTGCCAGCAGCCAAGGGAGGGCAGATACGCAGTATTTT.

This clone was recorded only once. The J gene is TRBJ2-5, the V gene TRBV19; 7 bases line up with TRBD2. The germline CDR1 and CDR2 sequences are LNHDA and SQIVND (reference sequence). J was trimmed by 4 bases and V by 5 bases; bases with no gene match: 7. CDR3 size: 14 residues. The CDR3 DNA sequence: TGTGCCAGTAGTCGGGGGGTCGATGGAGAGACCCAGTACTTC. This translates into CASSRGVDGETQYF.

Only one count was recorded for this clone. The DNA for the CDR3 is TGTGCCAGCAGGTGGGACAGGGGGACTGAAGCTTTCTTT. Encoded protein: CASRWDRGTEAFF. V gene TRBV5-4 combines with J gene TRBJ1-1; 11 nucleotides agree with TRBD1. The junction had 2 bases not matched to a gene; V was cut back by 5 bases and J by 5 bases. The germline V gene encodes CDR1 SGHNT and CDR2 YYREEE (reference sequence). The CDR3 is 13 residues long.

This clone was counted once. The genes are TRBV5-4 and TRBJ2-1; 12 bases match TRBD2. The CDR3 spans 16 residues. V was clipped by 2 bases and J by 7 bases; unmatched bases: 7. CDR1 is SGHNT and CDR2 is YYREEE in the germline V gene (reference sequence). The CDR3 spells CASSFETSGSRNEQFF. The CDR3 bases are TGTGCCAGCAGCTTTGAGACTAGCGGGAGTCGTAATGAGCAGTTCTTC.

This rearrangement joins TRBV5-1 to TRBJ1-1, with TRBD1 as a possible D gene (5 bases). The CDR3 covers 14 residues. Trimming shortened V by 3 bases and J by 0 bases, and 9 bases separated the two germline ends. Germline V gene lookup returns CDR1 SGHRS and CDR2 YFSETQ. CDR3 bases: TGCGCCAGCAGCTACGGACACTTGAACACTGAAGCTTTCTTT. Amino acid sequence: CASSYGHLNTEAFF.

J is TRBJ2-7 and V is TRBV7-9; maybe TRBD1 (6 bases). Per germline, CDR1 SEHNR and CDR2 FQNEAQ (reference sequence). Between the trimmed V and J ends, which lost 5 bases and 2 bases, there was a span of 13 bases. CDR3 length equals 14 residues. DNA of the CDR3: TGTGCCAGCAGCCTGAACAGGGTGCCCTACGAGCAGTACTTC. Translation: CASSLNRVPYEQYF.

This rearrangement joins TRBV9 to TRBJ2-3; 11 bases agree with TRBD2. The CDR3 consists of 16 residues. The germline V gene has CDR1 SGDLS and CDR2 YYNGEE. With V trimmed by 3 bases and J by 0 bases, 3 bases remained unmatched. In DNA, the CDR3 is TGTGCCAGCAGCGAGCTAGCGGGAGGAAGCACAGATACGCAGTATTTT. It encodes CASSELAGGSTDTQYF.

The chain uses TRBV25-1 and TRBJ2-7; D gene unclear. This CDR3 has 12 residues. Germline V gives CDR1 MGHDK, CDR2 SYGVNS. Trimming removed 5 bases from V and 6 bases from J, with 11 bases in between. Here the CDR3 DNA reads TGTGCCAGCAGTTCCCCTAGGAGCGAGCAGTACTTC. This gives the protein CASSSPRSEQYF.

This rearrangement joins TRBV20-1 to TRBJ1-5; D is ambiguous. The CDR3 loop spans 11 amino acids. CDR1 is DFQATT and CDR2 is SNEGSKA in the germline V gene (reference sequence). Trimming shortened V by 3 bases and J by 7 bases, and 7 bases separated the two germline ends. CDR3: CSASTSQPQHF. The CDR3 coding sequence is TGCAGTGCTAGCACATCGCAGCCCCAGCATTTT.